A selection of T cell receptor beta chains follows, all from one sample in a study of T cell repertoires in cytomegalovirus infection. One entry per CDR3 protein, called by TCRdb with MiXCR from the reads. The data contain 100,000 to 150,000 distinct CDR3 sequences, less than 9.5% of them singletons. Sequences were obtained from PBMCs. The receptors here all came from a human donor in good health (CMV status not recorded). Some clones in this sample may be carry-over from other donors' samples. The CDR3 runs from the conserved cysteine through the conserved F or W. D genes are given only for firm matches. The size of a clone is reported for some rows only, either as once, few or many, or as a class for expanded clones.

clone size: .
J gene: TRBJ2-5
D gene: .
V gene: TRBV2
CDR3 DNA: TGTGCCAGCAGTGAACGGACCGGGAAAGAGACCCAGTACTTC
CDR3 protein: CASSERTGKETQYF

clone size: many
J gene: TRBJ2-3
D gene: .
V gene: TRBV20-1
CDR3 DNA: TGCAGTCCCAATAAGGGGGGCACAGATACGCAGTATTTT
CDR3 protein: CSPNKGGTDTQYF

clone size: many
J gene: TRBJ2-3
D gene: .
V gene: TRBV12-3/TRBV12-4
CDR3 DNA: TGTGCCAGCAGTTCCCTTGGGGCGGGGACTAGCACAGATACGCAGTATTTT
CDR3 protein: CASSSLGAGTSTDTQYF

clone size: many
J gene: TRBJ1-5
D gene: .
V gene: TRBV7-8
CDR3 DNA: TGTGCCAGCAGCTTTCGGACAGAGTATCAGCCCCAGCATTTT
CDR3 protein: CASSFRTEYQPQHF

clone size: few
J gene: TRBJ1-5
D gene: TRBD1
V gene: TRBV20-1
CDR3 DNA: TGCAGTGCCACGGACAGGTCGGCGGGGCCCCAGCATTTT
CDR3 protein: CSATDRSAGPQHF

clone size: many
J gene: TRBJ1-2
D gene: TRBD1
V gene: TRBV19
CDR3 DNA: TGTGCCAGTACCTGGACAGGCCAACGGGCCAGTGGCTACACCTTC
CDR3 protein: CASTWTGQRASGYTF

clone size: many
J gene: TRBJ1-1
D gene: TRBD1
V gene: TRBV20-1
CDR3 DNA: TGCGGCCTACACAGGGGGAGTAGCACTGAAGCTTTCTTT
CDR3 protein: CGLHRGSSTEAFF

clone size: many
J gene: TRBJ1-4
D gene: TRBD1
V gene: TRBV27
CDR3 DNA: TGTGCCAGCAGGGGACAGAAAAATGAAAAACTGTTTTTT
CDR3 protein: CASRGQKNEKLFF

clone size: few
J gene: TRBJ2-1
D gene: TRBD1
V gene: TRBV29-1
CDR3 DNA: TGCAGCGTTGATTCTGGTCCGGGACAGGACAATGAGCAGTTCTTC
CDR3 protein: CSVDSGPGQDNEQFF

clone size: many
J gene: TRBJ2-7
D gene: .
V gene: TRBV30
CDR3 DNA: TGTGCCTGGGGACAGTCCTACGAGCAGTACTTC
CDR3 protein: CAWGQSYEQYF

clone size: once
J gene: TRBJ2-2
D gene: .
V gene: TRBV2
CDR3 DNA: TGTGCCAGCAGTGAAGCGAGGTCCGGGGAGCTGTTTTTT
CDR3 protein: CASSEARSGELFF

clone size: .
J gene: TRBJ1-2
D gene: .
V gene: TRBV28
CDR3 DNA: TGTGCCAGCAGTTTAGCAGGTGCTCTCCACTATGGCTACACCTTC
CDR3 protein: CASSLAGALHYGYTF

clone size: many
J gene: TRBJ1-1
D gene: .
V gene: TRBV28
CDR3 DNA: TGTGCCAGCAGTAAAGGAGAGAGGACTGAAGCTTTCTTT
CDR3 protein: CASSKGERTEAFF

clone size: many
J gene: TRBJ2-3
D gene: .
V gene: TRBV7-2
CDR3 DNA: TGTGCCAGCAGCTTAGGGCCGAGGGGGGGCGGTAGCACAGATACGCAGTATTTT
CDR3 protein: CASSLGPRGGGSTDTQYF

clone size: few
J gene: TRBJ2-5
D gene: TRBD2
V gene: TRBV20-1
CDR3 DNA: TGCAGTGCAAGGACTAGCGCTATCGAGACCCAGTACTTC
CDR3 protein: CSARTSAIETQYF

clone size: .
J gene: TRBJ2-1
D gene: .
V gene: TRBV27
CDR3 DNA: TGTGCCAGCAACCCAGGGAGCCTTACTTACAATGAGCAGTTCTTC
CDR3 protein: CASNPGSLTYNEQFF

clone size: many
J gene: TRBJ2-6
D gene: .
V gene: TRBV29-1
CDR3 DNA: TGCAGCGTTGAAGTCAGAGATCCTGGGGCCAACGTCCTGACTTTC
CDR3 protein: CSVEVRDPGANVLTF